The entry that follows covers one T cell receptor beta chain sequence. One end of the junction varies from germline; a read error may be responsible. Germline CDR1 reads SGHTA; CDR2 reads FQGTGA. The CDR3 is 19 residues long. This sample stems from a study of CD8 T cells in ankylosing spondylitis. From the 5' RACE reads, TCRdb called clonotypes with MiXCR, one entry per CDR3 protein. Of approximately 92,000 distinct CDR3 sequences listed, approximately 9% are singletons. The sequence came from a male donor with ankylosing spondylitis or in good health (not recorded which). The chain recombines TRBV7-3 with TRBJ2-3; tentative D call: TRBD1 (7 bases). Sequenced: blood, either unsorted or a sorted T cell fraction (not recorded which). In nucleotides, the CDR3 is TGTGCCCGCAGTCCCACTCAGGGGGGCCCTCTACGATTCACAGATACGCAGTATTTT. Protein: CARSPTQGGPLRFTDTQYF.